This T cell receptor beta chain was recorded in a study of blood T cell repertoires in COVID-19. Study-level background: Sources were T cells, B-cell-depleted T cells, or PBMCs; the material itself was cDNA or gDNA.

Living in about two dozen US areas, the participants were between about 18 and 95 years of age. The CDR3 consists of 13 residues. V was pared by 5 bases and J by 2 bases, with 2 bases of the junction left unmatched. CDR1 is LNHDA and CDR2 is SQIVND in the germline V gene (reference sequence). This clone came up a few times. The same CDR3 also results from other DNA sequences found in this sample. Generated by immunoSEQ multiplex PCR, the TCRdb table keeps only in-frame clones and is missing some. The sample comprises fewer than 250,000 clones, approximately 84% of which are singletons, and 3% to 3.5% rests with the top ten.

The sequence derives from a woman under 40 who had recovered from COVID-19. The chain recombines TRBV19 with TRBJ1-2; 7 positions match TRBD1. Sequenced input: PBMCs or T cells enriched from blood (not recorded which). The DNA of the CDR3 is TGTGCCAGTAGTCCGACAGGGAACTATGGCTACACCTTC. Translation gives CASSPTGNYGYTF.